The present TCR beta chain was sequenced within a study of beta chain features in type 1 diabetes. Study information: Sorted cells numbering over 95,000,000 were examined across all samples.

Expressed TCRB transcripts were sequenced, since all the RNA that had been isolated was reverse transcribed. Repertoires were generated with immunoSEQ multiplex PCR, while TCRdb's copy carries only in-frame clones and drops some. The data show around 430,000 clones, with 30% seen just once and more than 0.055% held by the top ten. Study results and limitations: A greater similarity of naive, central memory and Treg TCRB repertoires was seen among patients than among healthy donors. TCRB CDR3 length was moderately but significantly reduced in all four CD4+ subsets of Type 1 diabetes patients.

Points on this clone: Its antigen is not known. The sample contains more than one DNA sequence encoding this CDR3.

Blood was drawn once from each donor into heparinised tubes. The draws averaged about 120 mL. V gave up 0 bases and J gave up 5 bases; unmatched junction bases: 0. This CDR3 is 13 amino acids long. Germline V gene data show CDR1 as SGDLS and CDR2 as YYNGEE. The gene calls are TRBV9 and TRBJ2-5, with 8 bases that match TRBD2. The sequence came from a man aged 18 to 30 in good health. The sample was naive CD4+ T cells from blood. The CDR3 here is CASSVAGGETQYF. As DNA, the CDR3 is TGTGCCAGCAGCGTAGCGGGGGGGGAGACCCAGTACTTC.